This T cell receptor (beta chain) was recorded in a study of molecular identifiers for immune sequencing clone quantification. Study information: Sequencing covered four of five parts into which replicate RNA from about 21,000 or 97,000 naive CD8 cells was split. General study points: Highly expanded clone sizes could be underestimated by identical TCR molecules sharing a barcode.

Generation of bulk TCR libraries relied on previously described methods and listed TCR primers. TCRdb analysed the PCR reads with MiXCR anew, one entry per CDR3 protein. Among 300,000 to 400,000 distinct CDR3 sequences listed, about 22% were seen once. Trimming left V 0 bases short and J 4 bases short, with 6 bases between. The germline V gene has CDR1 KGHDR and CDR2 SFDVKD. There are 13 residues in the CDR3. This clonotype occurred many times. Antigen: not known. The authors sorted naive CD8 T cells as CD8+CD4-CCR7+CD45RA+. The sequence derives from a human donor in good health. Some libraries in this study had Jurkat cell RNA spiked in. V gene TRBV24-1 combines with J gene TRBJ2-7; D ambiguous. The sample comprised naive CD8+ T cells from blood, with Jurkat cell RNA spiked in. Subset indicated: FACS-sorted CD8+CD4-CCR7+CD45RA+ naive T cells. CDR3 loop: CATSDLSAYEQYF. DNA for the CDR3: TGTGCCACCAGTGATTTGAGTGCATACGAGCAGTACTTC.